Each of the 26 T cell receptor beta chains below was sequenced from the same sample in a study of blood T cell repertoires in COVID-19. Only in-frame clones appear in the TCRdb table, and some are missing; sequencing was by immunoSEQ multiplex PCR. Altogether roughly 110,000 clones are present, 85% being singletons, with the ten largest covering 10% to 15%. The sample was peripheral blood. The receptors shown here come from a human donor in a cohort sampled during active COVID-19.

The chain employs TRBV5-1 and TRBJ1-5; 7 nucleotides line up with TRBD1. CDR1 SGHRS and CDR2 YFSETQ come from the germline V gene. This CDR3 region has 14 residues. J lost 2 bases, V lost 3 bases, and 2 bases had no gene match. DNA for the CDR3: TGCGCCAGCAGCTCGCAGGGGGGCAATCAGCCCCAGCATTTT. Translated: CASSSQGGNQPQHF.

The CDR3 DNA follows: TGTGCCAGCAGTTACGCCCGGACAGTTAACACTGAAGCTTTCTTT. Translated: CASSYARTVNTEAFF. The chain combines TRBV6-2 or TRBV6-3 with TRBJ1-1; a weak D match, TRBD1 (6 bases). The CDR3 contains 15 residues. The germline gives CDR1 MNHEY, CDR2 SVGEGT. The V end was cut by 2 bases, the J end by 2 bases, with 12 bases between.

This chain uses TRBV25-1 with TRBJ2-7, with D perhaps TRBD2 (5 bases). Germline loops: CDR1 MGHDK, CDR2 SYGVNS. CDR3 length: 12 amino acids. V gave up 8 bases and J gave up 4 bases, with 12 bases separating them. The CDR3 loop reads CASSRAGYEQYF. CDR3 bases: TGTGCCAGCTCGAGGGCCGGGTACGAGCAGTACTTC.

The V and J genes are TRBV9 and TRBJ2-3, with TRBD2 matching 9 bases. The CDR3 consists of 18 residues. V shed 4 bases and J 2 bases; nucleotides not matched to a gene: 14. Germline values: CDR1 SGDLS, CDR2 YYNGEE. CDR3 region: CASSPLRGGTKNTDTQYF. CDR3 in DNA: TGTGCCAGCAGCCCATTGCGGGGGGGGACTAAAAACACAGATACGCAGTATTTT.

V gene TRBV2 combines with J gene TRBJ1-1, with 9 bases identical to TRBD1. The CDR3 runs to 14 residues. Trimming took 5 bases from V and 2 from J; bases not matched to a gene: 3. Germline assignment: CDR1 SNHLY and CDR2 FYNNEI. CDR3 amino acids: CASSLTGGNTEAFF. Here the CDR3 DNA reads TGTGCCAGCAGTCTGACAGGGGGTAACACTGAAGCTTTCTTT.

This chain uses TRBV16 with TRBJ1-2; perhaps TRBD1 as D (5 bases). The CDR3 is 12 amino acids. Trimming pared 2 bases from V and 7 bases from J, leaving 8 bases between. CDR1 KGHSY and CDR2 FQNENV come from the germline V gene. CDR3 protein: CASSQRTSGYTF. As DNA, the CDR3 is TGTGCCAGCAGCCAACGGACATCTGGCTACACCTTC.

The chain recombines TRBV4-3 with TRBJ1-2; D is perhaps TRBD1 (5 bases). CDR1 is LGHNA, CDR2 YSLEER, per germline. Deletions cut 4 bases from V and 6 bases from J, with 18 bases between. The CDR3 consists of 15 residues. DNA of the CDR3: TGCGCCAGCAGCCCCGCCCTGCTAGGGGTTCATGGCTACACCTTC. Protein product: CASSPALLGVHGYTF.

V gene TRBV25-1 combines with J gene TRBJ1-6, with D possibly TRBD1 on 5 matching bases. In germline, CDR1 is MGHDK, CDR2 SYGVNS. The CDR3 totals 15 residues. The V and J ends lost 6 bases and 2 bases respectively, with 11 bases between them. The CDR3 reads CASRGGDAYNSPLHF. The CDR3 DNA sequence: TGTGCCAGCAGGGGGGGGGACGCCTATAATTCACCCCTCCACTTT.

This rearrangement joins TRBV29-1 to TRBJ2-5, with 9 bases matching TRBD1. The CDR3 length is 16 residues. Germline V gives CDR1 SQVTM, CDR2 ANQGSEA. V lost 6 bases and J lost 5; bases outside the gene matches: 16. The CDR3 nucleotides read TGCAGCGTACCACAGTATGGGACAGGGACAACTGAGACCCAGTACTTC. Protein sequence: CSVPQYGTGTTETQYF.

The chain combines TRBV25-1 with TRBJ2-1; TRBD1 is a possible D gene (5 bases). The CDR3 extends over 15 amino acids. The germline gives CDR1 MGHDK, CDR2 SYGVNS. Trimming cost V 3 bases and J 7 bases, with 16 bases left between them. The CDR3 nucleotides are TGTGCCAGCAGTGACCCCGCAGGCCCAGGGAATGAGCAGTTCTTC. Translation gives CASSDPAGPGNEQFF.

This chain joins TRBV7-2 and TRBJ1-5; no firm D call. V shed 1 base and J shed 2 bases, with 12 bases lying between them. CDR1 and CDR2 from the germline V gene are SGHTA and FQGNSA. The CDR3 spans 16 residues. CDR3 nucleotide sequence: TGTGCCAGCAGCTTAGTCGGTTCGGTAGGCAATCAGCCCCAGCATTTT. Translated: CASSLVGSVGNQPQHF.

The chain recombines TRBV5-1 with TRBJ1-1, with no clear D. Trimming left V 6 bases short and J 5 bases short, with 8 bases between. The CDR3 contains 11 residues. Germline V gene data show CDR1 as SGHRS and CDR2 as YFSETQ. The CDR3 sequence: CASKFGTEAFF. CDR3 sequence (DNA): TGCGCCAGCAAATTCGGGACTGAAGCTTTCTTT.

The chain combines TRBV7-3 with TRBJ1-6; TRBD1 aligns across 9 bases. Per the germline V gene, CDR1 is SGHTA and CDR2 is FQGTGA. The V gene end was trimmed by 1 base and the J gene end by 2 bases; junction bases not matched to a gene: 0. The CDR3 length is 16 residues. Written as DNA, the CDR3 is TGTGCCAGCAGCTTAAGGGACAGGGCCTATAATTCACCCCTCCACTTT. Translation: CASSLRDRAYNSPLHF.

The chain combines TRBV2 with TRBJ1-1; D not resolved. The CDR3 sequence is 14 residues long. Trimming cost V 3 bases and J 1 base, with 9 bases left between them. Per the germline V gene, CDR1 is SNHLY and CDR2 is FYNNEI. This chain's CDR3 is CASSDPPQNTEAFF. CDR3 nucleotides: TGTGCCAGCAGTGATCCTCCACAGAACACTGAAGCTTTCTTT.

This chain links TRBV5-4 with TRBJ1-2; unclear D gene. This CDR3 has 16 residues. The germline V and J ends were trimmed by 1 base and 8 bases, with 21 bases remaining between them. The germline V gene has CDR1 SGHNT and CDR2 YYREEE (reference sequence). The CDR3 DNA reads TGTGCCAGCAGCTTGCCTTCGTCCACCAAGTCGCGAGGCTACACCTTC. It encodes CASSLPSSTKSRGYTF.

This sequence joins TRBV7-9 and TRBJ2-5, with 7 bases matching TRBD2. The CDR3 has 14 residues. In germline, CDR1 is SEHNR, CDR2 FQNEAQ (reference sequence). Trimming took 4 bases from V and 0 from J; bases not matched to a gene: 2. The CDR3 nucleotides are TGTGCCAGCAGCTCGGGACTACACCAAGAGACCCAGTACTTC. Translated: CASSSGLHQETQYF.

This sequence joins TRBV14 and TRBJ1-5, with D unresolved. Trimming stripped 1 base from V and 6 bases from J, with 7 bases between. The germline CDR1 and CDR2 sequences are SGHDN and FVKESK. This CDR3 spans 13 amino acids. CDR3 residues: CASSQARGQPQHF. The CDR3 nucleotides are TGTGCCAGCAGCCAAGCCCGGGGTCAGCCCCAGCATTTT.

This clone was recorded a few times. CDR3 in amino acids: CASSLQQGISPLHF. The CDR3 nucleotides read TGTGCCAGCAGCCTCCAGCAGGGGATATCACCCCTCCACTTT. The chain recombines TRBV7-2 with TRBJ1-6; TRBD1 might be the D (6 bases). CDR1 is SGHTA, CDR2 FQGNSA, per germline. The CDR3 consists of 14 residues. Trimming cost V 5 bases and J 10 bases, with 15 bases left between them.

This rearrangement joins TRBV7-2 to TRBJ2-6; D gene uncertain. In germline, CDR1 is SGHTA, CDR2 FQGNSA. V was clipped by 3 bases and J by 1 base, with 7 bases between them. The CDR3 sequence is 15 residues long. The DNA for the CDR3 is TGTGCCAGCAGCTTGGGCCCTTCTGGGGCCAACGTCCTGACTTTC. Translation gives CASSLGPSGANVLTF.

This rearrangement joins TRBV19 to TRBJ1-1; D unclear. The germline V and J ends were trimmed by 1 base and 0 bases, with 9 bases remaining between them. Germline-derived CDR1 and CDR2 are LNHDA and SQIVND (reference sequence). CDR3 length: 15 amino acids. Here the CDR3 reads CASSIAGSMNTEAFF. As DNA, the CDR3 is TGTGCCAGTAGTATAGCGGGAAGCATGAACACTGAAGCTTTCTTT. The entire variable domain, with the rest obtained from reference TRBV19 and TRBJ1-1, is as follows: DGGITQSPKYLFRKEGQNVTLSCEQNLNHDAMYWYRQDPGQGLRLIYYSQIVNDFQKGDIAEGYSVSREKKESFPLTVTSAQKNPTAFYLCASSIAGSMNTEAFFGQGTRLTVV.

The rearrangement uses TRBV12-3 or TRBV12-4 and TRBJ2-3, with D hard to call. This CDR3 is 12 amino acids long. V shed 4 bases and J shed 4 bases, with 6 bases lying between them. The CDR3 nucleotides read TGTGCCAGCAGTTCACTTGCAGATACGCAGTATTTT. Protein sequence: CASSSLADTQYF.

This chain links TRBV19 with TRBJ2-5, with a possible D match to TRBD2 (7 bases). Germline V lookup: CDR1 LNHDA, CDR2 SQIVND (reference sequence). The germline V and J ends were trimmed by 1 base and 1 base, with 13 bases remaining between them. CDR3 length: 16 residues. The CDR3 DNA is TGTGCCAGTAGTATAGGGGATGCGGGGGCCCAAGAGACCCAGTACTTC. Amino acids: CASSIGDAGAQETQYF.

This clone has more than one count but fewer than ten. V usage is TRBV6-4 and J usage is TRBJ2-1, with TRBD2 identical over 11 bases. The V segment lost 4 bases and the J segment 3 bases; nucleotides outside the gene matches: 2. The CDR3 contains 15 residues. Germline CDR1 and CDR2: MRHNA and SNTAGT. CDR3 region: CASSATSGGYNEQFF. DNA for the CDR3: TGTGCCAGCAGTGCCACTAGCGGGGGCTACAATGAGCAGTTCTTC.

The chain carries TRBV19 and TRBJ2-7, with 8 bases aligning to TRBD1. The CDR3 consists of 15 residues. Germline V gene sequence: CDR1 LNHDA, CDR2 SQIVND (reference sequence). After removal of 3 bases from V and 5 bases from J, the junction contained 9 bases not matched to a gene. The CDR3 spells CASSIGRGHWDEQYF. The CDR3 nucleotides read TGTGCCAGTAGTATTGGCAGGGGGCATTGGGACGAGCAGTACTTC.

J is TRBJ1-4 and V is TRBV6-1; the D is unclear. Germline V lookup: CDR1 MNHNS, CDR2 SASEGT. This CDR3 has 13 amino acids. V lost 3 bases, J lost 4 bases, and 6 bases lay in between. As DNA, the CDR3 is TGTGCCAGCAGTGATTCCGGTAATGAAAAACTGTTTTTT. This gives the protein CASSDSGNEKLFF.

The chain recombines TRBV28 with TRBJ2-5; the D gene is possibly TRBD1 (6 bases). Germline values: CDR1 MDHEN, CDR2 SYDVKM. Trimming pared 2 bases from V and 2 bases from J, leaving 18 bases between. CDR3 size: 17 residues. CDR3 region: CASSLRAWDTLQETQYF. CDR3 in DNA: TGTGCCAGCAGTTTAAGAGCTTGGGACACACTACAAGAGACCCAGTACTTC.